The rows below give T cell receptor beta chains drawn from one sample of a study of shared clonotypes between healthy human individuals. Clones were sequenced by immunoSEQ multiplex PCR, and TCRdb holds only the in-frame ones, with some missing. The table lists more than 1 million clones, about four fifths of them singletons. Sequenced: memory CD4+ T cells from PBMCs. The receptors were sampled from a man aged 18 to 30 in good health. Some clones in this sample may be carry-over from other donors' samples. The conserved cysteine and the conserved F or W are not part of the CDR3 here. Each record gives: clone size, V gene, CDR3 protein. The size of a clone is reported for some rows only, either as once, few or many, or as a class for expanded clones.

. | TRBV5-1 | ASSFSDYTDTQY
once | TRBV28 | ASSLNRGEAF
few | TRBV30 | AWGQEDGYT
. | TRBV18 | ASRQDLNNEQF
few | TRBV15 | ATSRVGAERETQY
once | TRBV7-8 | ASSLARWGETQY
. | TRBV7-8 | ASSLGVFAGELF
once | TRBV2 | ASSEGLGEQY
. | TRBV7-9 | ASSLMADTEAF
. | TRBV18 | ASSPGLAIGETQY
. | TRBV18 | ASSPKIDQPQH
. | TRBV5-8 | ASSLGQGRIPY
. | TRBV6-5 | ASSYSRLATETQY
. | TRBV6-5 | ASSSLGDWENTIY
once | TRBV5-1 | ASSLQDSYGYT
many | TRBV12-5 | ASGSGHTEAF
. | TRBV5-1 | ASSFLAGDKTGELF